A selection of T cell receptor beta chains follows, all from one sample in a study of persistence of HIV-infected CD4 T cells. Repertoires were generated with immunoSEQ multiplex PCR, while TCRdb's copy carries only in-frame clones and drops some. This sample carries about 30,000 clones, approximately 66% of them seen once, and the ten largest clones take roughly 1.3%. These TCRs' antigens remain unknown. Specimen: CD4+ T cells sorted from PBMCs after approximately 19-hour stimulation, collected from a patient who received antiretroviral therapy. These receptors were taken from an adult man with HIV who was CMV-seropositive. The CDR3 runs from the conserved cysteine through the conserved F or W. Each record gives: V gene, J gene, CDR3 protein.

V gene: TRBV6-5; J gene: TRBJ1-3; CDR3 protein: CASSYSGQEGNTIYF
V gene: TRBV3-1/TRBV3-2; J gene: TRBJ1-3; CDR3 protein: CASSPNPGNTIYF
V gene: TRBV3-1/TRBV3-2; J gene: TRBJ2-7; CDR3 protein: CASSQDRTYEQYF
V gene: TRBV6-5; J gene: TRBJ1-1; CDR3 protein: CASSREAGNTEAFF
V gene: TRBV28; J gene: TRBJ2-7; CDR3 protein: CATFTPLGYEQYF
V gene: TRBV9; J gene: TRBJ1-1; CDR3 protein: CASSVGTANTEAFF
V gene: TRBV5-5; J gene: TRBJ1-2; CDR3 protein: CASSGQGHPYTF
V gene: TRBV7-8; J gene: TRBJ2-3; CDR3 protein: CASSLEGFVNTQYF
V gene: TRBV19; J gene: TRBJ1-5; CDR3 protein: CATSEGDGSNQPQHF
V gene: TRBV6-5; J gene: TRBJ1-5; CDR3 protein: CASRSGQNNQPQHF
V gene: TRBV14; J gene: TRBJ2-7; CDR3 protein: CASSQDGQGARYEQYF
V gene: TRBV10-3; J gene: TRBJ1-2; CDR3 protein: CAISEPAGHGYTF
V gene: TRBV7-9; J gene: TRBJ1-3; CDR3 protein: CASSPTAAWGNTIYF